The next 22 T cell receptor beta chains were all read from a single sample in a study of blood T cell repertoires in COVID-19. Produced via immunoSEQ multiplex PCR; TCRdb's table is partial and in-frame only. In the table there are under 300,000 clones, approximately 88% of which are singletons. The sample consisted of peripheral blood. These receptors originate from a woman under 40 with acute or convalescent COVID-19.

This clone was seen a single time. V usage is TRBV7-7 and J usage is TRBJ2-7; 10 bases align to TRBD1. Per the germline V gene, CDR1 is SSHAT and CDR2 is FNYEAQ (reference sequence). The length of the CDR3 is 15 residues. V lost 3 bases, J lost 1 base, and 3 bases stayed unmatched. The DNA for the CDR3 is TGTGCCAGCAGCTTGGGACAGGGGTCGTCCTACGAGCAGTACTTC. Its protein is CASSLGQGSSYEQYF.

Worth noting for this clone: The sample contains more than one DNA sequence encoding this CDR3. This rearrangement joins TRBV27 to TRBJ1-5; TRBD1 aligns across 7 bases. The CDR3 loop spans 13 amino acids. Germline V gene lookup returns CDR1 MNHEY and CDR2 SMNVEV (reference sequence). The V segment lost 8 bases and the J segment 3 bases; nucleotides outside the gene matches: 4. The CDR3 nucleotides are TGTGCCAGCTCCACAGGGGTCAATCAGCCCCAGCATTTT. Translation gives CASSTGVNQPQHF.

The rearrangement joins TRBV9 to TRBJ2-1, with a possible D match to TRBD2 (6 bases). Trimming removed 0 bases from V and 0 bases from J, with 7 bases in between. CDR1 is SGDLS, CDR2 YYNGEE, per germline. There are 15 residues in the CDR3. CDR3 region: CASSVAGDSYNEQFF. The CDR3 DNA sequence: TGTGCCAGCAGCGTAGCGGGAGACTCCTACAATGAGCAGTTCTTC. The full variable domain, completed using reference TRBV9 and TRBJ2-1, is DSGVTQTPKHLITATGQRVTLRCSPRSGDLSVYWYQQSLDQGLQFLIQYYNGEERAKGNILERFSAQQFPDLHSELNLSSLELGDSALYFCASSVAGDSYNEQFFGPGTRLTVL.

The rearrangement joins TRBV21-1 to TRBJ2-4; the table gives TRBD1 as D, unverified against the DNA. TRBV21-1 is designated a pseudogene. There are 16 residues in the CDR3. The CDR3 coding sequence is TGTGCCAGCAGCAACCGGGACAGGGGGGAAACAAACATTCAGTACTTC. Its protein product is CASSNRDRGETNIQYF.

This clone was recorded once. The chain combines TRBV9 with TRBJ1-1; TRBD1 agrees at 7 bases. Germline trimming cut 0 bases from V and 5 bases from J; bases unmatched to any gene: 7. The CDR3 spans 15 residues. The germline CDR1 and CDR2 sequences are SGDLS and YYNGEE. CDR3 coding DNA: TGTGCCAGCAGCGTAGCACCCACAGGGGTTACTGAAGCTTTCTTT. It is translated as CASSVAPTGVTEAFF. Full variable domain (rest looked up from reference TRBV9 and TRBJ1-1): DSGVTQTPKHLITATGQRVTLRCSPRSGDLSVYWYQQSLDQGLQFLIQYYNGEERAKGNILERFSAQQFPDLHSELNLSSLELGDSALYFCASSVAPTGVTEAFFGQGTRLTVV.

The chain joins TRBV6-6 to TRBJ2-5; D uncertain. Germline assignment: CDR1 MNHNY and CDR2 SVGAGI (reference sequence). V gave up 5 bases and J gave up 2 bases, with 6 bases separating them. This CDR3 spans 12 amino acids. CDR3 loop: CASSPSQETQYF. In DNA form, the CDR3 reads TGTGCCAGCAGTCCTAGTCAAGAGACCCAGTACTTC.

The CDR3 loop reads CASSLRGREDEKLFF. The CDR3 DNA reads as TGTGCCAGCAGTCTCCGTGGCAGGGAGGATGAAAAACTGTTTTTT. This chain links TRBV27 with TRBJ1-4, with TRBD1 as a possible D gene (5 bases). Germline V gene lookup returns CDR1 MNHEY and CDR2 SMNVEV (reference sequence). CDR3 size: 15 residues. Trimming shortened V by 5 bases and J by 6 bases, and 16 bases separated the two germline ends. Based on the CDR3 plus reference TRBV27 and TRBJ1-4, the full variable domain is EAQVTQNPRYLITVTGKKLTVTCSQNMNHEYMSWYRQDPGLGLRQIYYSMNVEVTDKGDVPEGYKVSRKEKRNFPLILESPSPNQTSLYFCASSLRGREDEKLFFGSGTQLSVL.

V and J are TRBV27 and TRBJ2-1; D is undetermined. V was pared by 1 base and J by 9 bases, with 10 bases between. The CDR3 runs 13 residues. Germline CDR1 and CDR2: MNHEY and SMNVEV (reference sequence). The CDR3 bases are TGTGCCAGCAGTTTATTTCTCGGTCGTGAGCAGTTCTTC. Translating gives CASSLFLGREQFF.

The chain links TRBV7-8 to TRBJ2-1; the match to TRBD2 covers 11 bases. CDR3 length: 17 amino acids. Germline CDR1 reads SGHVS; CDR2 reads FQNEAQ. The V segment lost 3 bases and the J segment 7 bases; nucleotides outside the gene matches: 11. DNA of the CDR3: TGTGCCAGCAGCTTTTTTCAGCTAGCGGGAGGTAGTAATGAGCAGTTCTTC. It translates to CASSFFQLAGGSNEQFF.

This chain connects TRBV5-6 to TRBJ2-7; the D is unclear. Germline V CDR1 and CDR2: SGHDT, YYEEEE. Trimming took off 2 bases at V and 3 bases at J, with 3 bases between the two ends. The CDR3 runs to 11 residues. The chain's CDR3 is CASSFSYEQYF. As DNA, the CDR3 is TGTGCCAGCAGCTTCAGCTACGAGCAGTACTTC.

The chain links TRBV12-3 or TRBV12-4 to TRBJ2-7; D call uncertain. The length of the CDR3 is 13 residues. V lost 3 bases and J 5 bases, leaving 11 bases between the germline ends. CDR3 amino acids: CASSFSLDHEQYF. In DNA form, the CDR3 reads TGTGCCAGCAGTTTTTCCCTAGACCACGAGCAGTACTTC.

There are a few counts of this clone. The rearrangement uses TRBV6-2 or TRBV6-3 and TRBJ2-4; 7 bases fit TRBD2. The germline CDR1 and CDR2 sequences are MNHEY and SVGEGT. After removal of 6 bases from V and 5 bases from J, the junction contained 10 bases not matched to a gene. The CDR3 covers 15 residues. CDR3 nucleotides: TGTGCCAGCAGCAGACTAGCTGGCGGAGAAAACATTCAGTACTTC. It codes for CASSRLAGGENIQYF.

The chain employs TRBV7-9 and TRBJ2-1; 13 nucleotides match TRBD2. V shed 4 bases, J shed 8 bases, and the junction held 11 bases outside the gene matches. The germline CDR1 and CDR2 sequences are SEHNR and FQNEAQ (reference sequence). The CDR3 is made up of 17 amino acids. CDR3 in amino acids: CASSYRPGTSGIYEQFF. The CDR3 DNA sequence: TGTGCCAGCAGCTACCGACCCGGGACTAGCGGGATCTATGAGCAGTTCTTC.

This CDR3 reads CASSEVSQGNEKLFF. DNA of the CDR3: TGTGCCAGCAGTGAAGTTAGTCAGGGGAATGAAAAACTGTTTTTT. The V call is TRBV2, the J call TRBJ1-4; D is possibly TRBD1 (6 bases). V lost 1 base and J 5 bases, leaving 11 bases between the germline ends. This CDR3 has 15 residues. Germline V lookup: CDR1 SNHLY, CDR2 FYNNEI.

The chain couples TRBV6-4 to TRBJ2-5; TRBD2 matches at 13 bases. The CDR3 runs 15 residues. V lost 7 bases and J lost 2; bases outside the gene matches: 4. The V gene's germline CDR1 is MRHNA and CDR2 SNTAGT. The CDR3 DNA follows: TGTGCCAGCAATCGGACTAGCGGGAGACAAGAGACCCAGTACTTC. Translation: CASNRTSGRQETQYF.

CDR3 in amino acids: CASSRGGATRSYEQYF. CDR3 DNA sequence: TGCGCCAGCAGCCGAGGAGGGGCAACTCGTTCCTACGAGCAGTACTTC. The V and J genes are TRBV5-1 and TRBJ2-7; the D gene is possibly TRBD2 (6 bases). Germline values: CDR1 SGHRS, CDR2 YFSETQ. V gave up 4 bases and J gave up 1 base, with 18 bases separating them. CDR3 length equals 16 residues.

This chain joins TRBV19 and TRBJ2-3; a possible D gene is TRBD2 (7 bases). Trimming removed 5 bases at V and 0 bases at J, with 12 bases between. Germline loops: CDR1 LNHDA, CDR2 SQIVND (reference sequence). The CDR3 spans 15 residues. The CDR3 protein is CASSWGGLSTDTQYF. CDR3 DNA sequence: TGTGCCAGTAGTTGGGGGGGCCTTAGCACAGATACGCAGTATTTT.

For the CDR3, the DNA is TGTGCCTGGAGTGAACAGCAAAATCAGCCCCAGCATTTT. Encoded protein: CAWSEQQNQPQHF. The chain couples TRBV30 to TRBJ1-5; D unclear. V gave up 1 base and J gave up 4 bases, with 8 bases separating them. The germline V gene encodes CDR1 GTSNPN and CDR2 SVGIG (reference sequence). This CDR3 comprises 13 residues.

The chain combines TRBV5-1 with TRBJ2-7, with 11 nucleotides matching TRBD1. The V segment lost 4 bases and the J segment 0 bases; nucleotides outside the gene matches: 6. CDR3 length equals 16 residues. Germline CDR1 is SGHRS and CDR2 is YFSETQ. The CDR3 DNA reads TGCGCCAGCAGCACCGGACAGGGGGCTTCCTCCTACGAGCAGTACTTC. It yields the protein CASSTGQGASSYEQYF.

The chain has TRBV2 and TRBJ2-2, with TRBD1 identical over 7 bases. Germline trimming cut 2 bases from V and 0 bases from J; bases unmatched to any gene: 0. The CDR3 runs 15 residues. Germline V gene lookup returns CDR1 SNHLY and CDR2 FYNNEI. CDR3 in DNA: TGTGCCAGCAGTGAACAGGGGGCGAACACCGGGGAGCTGTTTTTT. Translating gives CASSEQGANTGELFF.

This sequence joins TRBV12-5 and TRBJ2-3; 16 bases map to TRBD2. Germline V gene lookup returns CDR1 LGHNT and CDR2 FRNRAP. After removal of 5 bases from V and 4 bases from J, the junction contained 3 bases not matched to a gene. The CDR3 spans 16 residues. CDR3 in DNA: TGTGCTAGTGGTACGGGACTAGCGGGAGGGGCAGATACGCAGTATTTT. It translates to CASGTGLAGGADTQYF.

This chain joins TRBV11-3 and TRBJ2-7; TRBD1 matches at 8 bases. The CDR3 loop spans 15 amino acids. Germline CDR1 reads SGHNT; CDR2 reads YENEEA. J lost 4 bases, V lost 5 bases, and 10 bases had no gene match. The CDR3 DNA sequence: TGTGCCAGCAGCCCAACCGGGACAGGAGCATACGAGCAGTACTTC. Amino acid sequence: CASSPTGTGAYEQYF.